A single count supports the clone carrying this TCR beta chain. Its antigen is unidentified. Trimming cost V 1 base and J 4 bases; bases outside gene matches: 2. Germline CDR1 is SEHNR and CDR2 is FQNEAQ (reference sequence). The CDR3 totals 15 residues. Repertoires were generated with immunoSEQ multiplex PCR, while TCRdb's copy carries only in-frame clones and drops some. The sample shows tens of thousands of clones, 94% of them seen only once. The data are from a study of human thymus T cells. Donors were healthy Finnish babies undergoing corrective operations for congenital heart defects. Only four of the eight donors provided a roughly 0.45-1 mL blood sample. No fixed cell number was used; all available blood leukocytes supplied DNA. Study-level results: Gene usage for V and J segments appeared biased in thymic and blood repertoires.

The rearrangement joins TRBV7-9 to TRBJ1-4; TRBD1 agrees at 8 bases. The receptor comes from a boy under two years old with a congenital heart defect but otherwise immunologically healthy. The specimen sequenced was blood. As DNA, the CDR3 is TGTGCCAGCAGCTTAGGGACAGGGATTAATGAAAAACTGTTTTTT. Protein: CASSLGTGINEKLFF.